These 21 T cell receptor beta chains were all obtained from the same sample, sequenced in a study of blood T cell repertoires in COVID-19. Profiling relied on immunoSEQ multiplex PCR, and the TCRdb table lists in-frame clones only, not all of them. The sample gives about 200,000 clones, less than 85% of which show up once; 7.8% is in the top ten. The sequencing input was peripheral blood. These receptors came from an elderly woman with COVID-19, enrolled during active disease.

The gene calls are TRBV5-1 and TRBJ2-3; D is perhaps TRBD1 (7 bases). Germline V gene sequence: CDR1 SGHRS, CDR2 YFSETQ. V was cut by 6 bases and J by 0 bases, with 14 bases left in between. The CDR3 covers 15 residues. The chain's CDR3 is CASTTAGGSTDTQYF. The CDR3 DNA follows: TGCGCCAGCACAACCGCAGGGGGGAGCACAGATACGCAGTATTTT.

The V call is TRBV9, the J call TRBJ1-6; 9 nucleotides match TRBD1. Looked up from germline, CDR1 is SGDLS and CDR2 is YYNGEE. The CDR3 is made up of 15 amino acids. V lost 0 bases to trimming and J lost 14 bases; unmatched junction nucleotides: 9. The CDR3 DNA reads TGTGCCAGCAGCGTAGATGGACAGGGGCAGGGATCCCTCCACTTT. Its translation: CASSVDGQGQGSLHF.

This clone has a handful of counts. The sample contains more than one DNA sequence encoding this CDR3. The CDR3 protein is CASSLAGPNTGELFF. CDR3 in DNA: TGCGCCAGCAGCTTGGCTGGGCCCAACACCGGGGAGCTGTTTTTT. The chain carries TRBV5-1 and TRBJ2-2, with D uncertain. Germline CDR1 is SGHRS and CDR2 is YFSETQ. The CDR3 totals 15 residues. V was trimmed by 0 bases and J by 2 bases, leaving 8 bases between them.

The chain links TRBV5-6 to TRBJ2-5; a possible D gene is TRBD2 (6 bases). The CDR3 covers 14 residues. Germline V CDR1 and CDR2: SGHDT, YYEEEE. Trimming pared 2 bases from V and 1 base from J, leaving 9 bases between. CDR3 sequence reads: CASSFGAGQETQYF. CDR3 DNA: TGTGCCAGCAGCTTTGGAGCGGGCCAAGAGACCCAGTACTTC.

The chain employs TRBV19 and TRBJ2-4, with 11 positions matching TRBD1. The CDR3 is made up of 15 amino acids. CDR1 and CDR2 from the germline V gene are LNHDA and SQIVND (reference sequence). Trimming at V came to 6 bases and at J to 1 base, leaving 2 bases not matched to a gene. The CDR3 region has the DNA TGTGCCAGTAGGGACAGGGGGCGCGCCAAAAACATTCAGTACTTC. It encodes CASRDRGRAKNIQYF.

The gene calls are TRBV28 and TRBJ1-5, with 8 bases identical to TRBD1. CDR1 and CDR2 from the germline V gene are MDHEN and SYDVKM. This CDR3 comprises 16 residues. Germline trimming cut 7 bases from V and 3 bases from J; bases unmatched to any gene: 11. The CDR3 bases are TGTGCCAGCAAGGCGGACAGGGCCCCAGCCAATCAGCCCCAGCATTTT. Its translation is CASKADRAPANQPQHF. The full variable domain, rest sourced from reference TRBV28 and TRBJ1-5, is DVKVTQSSRYLVKRTGEKVFLECVQDMDHENMFWYRQDPGLGLRLIYFSYDVKMKEKGDIPEGYSVSREKKERFSLILESASTNQTSMYLCASKADRAPANQPQHFGDGTRLSIL.

This clone appeared a few times. The chain recombines TRBV3-1 (or the pseudogene TRBV3-2) with TRBJ2-7, with 7 bases aligning to TRBD2. The CDR3 is made up of 14 amino acids. Germline assignment: CDR1 LGHDT and CDR2 YNNKEL (reference sequence). The V and J ends lost 5 bases and 2 bases, in that order; junction bases with no gene match: 6. The CDR3: CASSEDGGAYEQYF. The CDR3 coding sequence is TGTGCCAGCAGCGAGGATGGGGGGGCCTACGAGCAGTACTTC.

This clone came up a few times. The rearrangement uses TRBV6-1 and TRBJ1-5; no reliable D call. The CDR3 loop spans 14 amino acids. The V gene lost 0 bases and the J gene lost 2 bases, with 5 bases spanning the gap. Germline CDR1 reads MNHNS; CDR2 reads SASEGT. CDR3 nucleotide sequence: TGTGCCAGCAGTGAAGCGGCAGGCAATCAGCCCCAGCATTTT. Its protein is CASSEAAGNQPQHF.

The chain combines TRBV28 with TRBJ1-1; perhaps TRBD1 as D (5 bases). Germline CDR1 reads MDHEN; CDR2 reads SYDVKM. CDR3 length: 15 residues. Between the trimmed V and J ends, which lost 7 bases and 2 bases, there was a span of 17 bases. CDR3 sequence reads: CASTAPAGINTEAFF. CDR3 sequence (DNA): TGTGCCAGCACGGCCCCGGCAGGGATAAACACTGAAGCTTTCTTT. Filled out from reference TRBV28 and TRBJ1-1, the complete variable domain reads DVKVTQSSRYLVKRTGEKVFLECVQDMDHENMFWYRQDPGLGLRLIYFSYDVKMKEKGDIPEGYSVSREKKERFSLILESASTNQTSMYLCASTAPAGINTEAFFGQGTRLTVV.

This chain links TRBV7-3 with TRBJ2-1; perhaps TRBD2 as D (6 bases). This CDR3 has 15 residues. In germline, CDR1 is SGHTA, CDR2 FQGTGA. V lost 5 bases and J 9 bases, leaving 20 bases between the germline ends. The CDR3 DNA reads as TGTGCCAGCAGCAAGACTAGGGCCGAGGCCAGTGAGCAGTTCTTC. Residues: CASSKTRAEASEQFF.

This clone occurred a few times. The V and J genes are TRBV6-6 and TRBJ1-5; D is possibly TRBD1 (6 bases). The CDR3 length is 14 residues. In germline, CDR1 is MNHNY, CDR2 SVGAGI (reference sequence). V was cut by 5 bases and J by 9 bases, with 17 bases left in between. The CDR3: CASSGEGGIMPQHF. The DNA for the CDR3 is TGTGCCAGCAGTGGGGAGGGGGGCATAATGCCCCAGCATTTT.

This clone was detected only a few times. V and J are TRBV5-1 and TRBJ2-7; weak D call: TRBD1 (6 bases). Trimming left V 0 bases short and J 6 bases short, with 10 bases between. This CDR3 spans 13 amino acids. Germline V gene sequence: CDR1 SGHRS, CDR2 YFSETQ. Written as DNA, the CDR3 is TGCGCCAGCAGCTTGGCCCCACAGGGCGAGCAGTACTTC. Residues: CASSLAPQGEQYF.

The chain's CDR3 is CASSRGSWDQPQHF. The DNA for the CDR3 is TGTGCCAGTAGTCGCGGGAGTTGGGATCAGCCCCAGCATTTT. V gene TRBV19 combines with J gene TRBJ1-5; D not certain. Trimming took off 5 bases at V and 5 bases at J, with 13 bases between the two ends. Per germline, CDR1 LNHDA and CDR2 SQIVND (reference sequence). The CDR3 length is 14 residues.

The chain joins TRBV9 to TRBJ2-1, with D perhaps matching TRBD2 (5 bases). This CDR3 has 16 amino acids. The V and J ends lost 3 bases and 6 bases respectively, with 19 bases between them. Germline V gene data show CDR1 as SGDLS and CDR2 as YYNGEE. CDR3 sequence: CASSGEGSSLVNEQFF. In DNA, the CDR3 is TGTGCCAGCAGCGGCGAGGGCTCGTCCTTGGTCAATGAGCAGTTCTTC. Full variable domain (rest looked up from reference TRBV9 and TRBJ2-1): DSGVTQTPKHLITATGQRVTLRCSPRSGDLSVYWYQQSLDQGLQFLIQYYNGEERAKGNILERFSAQQFPDLHSELNLSSLELGDSALYFCASSGEGSSLVNEQFFGPGTRLTVL.

This CDR3 reads CASSGAGTYNEQFF. The CDR3 DNA is TGCGCCAGCAGTGGGGCGGGAACCTACAATGAGCAGTTCTTC. V usage is TRBV10-2 and J usage is TRBJ2-1, with D perhaps matching TRBD2 (6 bases). CDR3 length equals 14 residues. Germline V lookup: CDR1 WSHSY, CDR2 SAAADI. V lost 4 bases to trimming and J lost 2 bases, with 9 bases between them.

The chain uses TRBV4-1 and TRBJ1-6; tentatively, D is TRBD1 (5 bases). This CDR3 is built from 20 residues. V lost 1 base to trimming and J lost 0 bases, with 19 bases between them. Germline V gives CDR1 MGHRA, CDR2 YSYEKL. CDR3 nucleotide sequence: TGCGCCAGCAGCCAAGTAGACAGAATGGCTCTAGGCTCCTATAATTCACCCCTCCACTTT. Its protein product is CASSQVDRMALGSYNSPLHF.

This clone came up a few times. The rearrangement joins TRBV5-5 to TRBJ1-5; possibly TRBD1 for D (6 bases). Trimming cost V 4 bases and J 0 bases, with 8 bases left between them. Germline-derived CDR1 and CDR2 are SGHKS and YYEKEE (reference sequence). The CDR3 totals 14 residues. This chain's CDR3 is CASSPGDSNQPQHF. As DNA, the CDR3 is TGTGCCAGCAGCCCAGGGGATAGCAATCAGCCCCAGCATTTT.

This chain uses TRBV5-5 with TRBJ2-6; tentatively, D is TRBD1 (5 bases). Looked up from germline, CDR1 is SGHKS and CDR2 is YYEKEE (reference sequence). The V end lost 4 bases, the J end lost 1 base, and 18 bases lay between the germline ends. The CDR3 length is 18 residues. Written as DNA, the CDR3 is TGTGCCAGCAGCCGGCAGGGCACCATGAGGTCTGGGGCCAACGTCCTGACTTTC. Its translation is CASSRQGTMRSGANVLTF.

There are a few counts of this clone. The chain carries TRBV6-5 and TRBJ1-5, with a possible D match to TRBD1 (5 bases). CDR3 length: 14 amino acids. Germline lookup yields CDR1 MNHEY and CDR2 SVGAGI. V lost 6 bases to trimming and J lost 0 bases, with 9 bases between them. The CDR3, as DNA: TGTGCCAGCAGCCCGACAGATAGCAATCAGCCCCAGCATTTT. Translating gives CASSPTDSNQPQHF.

V gene TRBV6-2 or TRBV6-3 combines with J gene TRBJ2-5; TRBD2 aligns across 10 bases. The germline CDR1 and CDR2 sequences are MNHEY and SVGEGT. The CDR3 covers 14 residues. V was pared by 6 bases and J by 5 bases, with 6 bases of the junction left unmatched. The CDR3 reads CASSAGTSAETQYF. In DNA form, the CDR3 reads TGTGCCAGCAGCGCCGGGACTAGCGCCGAGACCCAGTACTTC.

The rearrangement links TRBV5-1 to TRBJ1-6; D gene unclear. Trimming took off 0 bases at V and 7 bases at J, with 8 bases between the two ends. The CDR3 covers 14 residues. The germline V gene has CDR1 SGHRS and CDR2 YFSETQ. CDR3 loop: CASSLGQTNSPLHF. CDR3 nucleotide sequence: TGCGCCAGCAGCTTGGGACAAACAAATTCACCCCTCCACTTT. Looking up the rest from reference TRBV5-1 and TRBJ1-6 gives the full variable domain: KAGVTQTPRYLIKTRGQQVTLSCSPISGHRSVSWYQQTPGQGLQFLFEYFSETQRNKGNFPGRFSGRQFSNSRSEMNVSTLELGDSALYLCASSLGQTNSPLHFGNGTRLTVT.